This T cell receptor beta chain emerged from a study of blood T cell repertoires in COVID-19. Study-level information: In each case, the material was cDNA or gDNA derived from T cells, B-cell-depleted T cells, or PBMCs.

Using immunoSEQ multiplex PCR, the repertoire was profiled, and TCRdb retains in-frame clones only, with some absent. This sample yields 450,000 to 500,000 clones, of which approximately 90% are seen a single time; around 7.9% belongs to the top ten. Per the germline V gene, CDR1 is MNHNY and CDR2 is SVGAGI (reference sequence). V was cut by 7 bases and J by 7 bases, with 16 bases left in between. The CDR3 covers 13 residues. Participants' reported clinical history set cohort assignment. Symptom resolution, clearance, or two negative PCRs marked the recovered donors of Cohort 3. V and J are TRBV6-6 and TRBJ1-2, with D uncertain. The sequence was obtained from a woman aged 60-75 years who had recovered from COVID-19. The source material was PBMCs or T cells enriched from blood (not recorded which). CDR3 region: CASTLTAYGGYTF. In nucleotides, the CDR3 is TGTGCCAGCACCCTAACCGCTTACGGTGGCTACACCTTC.